This note documents a single T cell receptor beta chain sequence. This clone has only one observation. Its recognized antigen is unknown. One base away there is no much larger clone; base qualities are not given. The label giving this sample's treatment or condition can be read as: some 19 received Ad26.COV2.S at low or high dose, single or two shots; roughly five received placebo; per-sample allocation not given. For vaccine and placebo recipients, the sequenced repertoires came from samples collected on day 63 after the first injection. Between 29 July and 7 August 2020, Cohort 1b enrolled about 27 adults aged 18-55 years at one site in Boston, USA. Ad26.COV2.S was a replication-incompetent adenovirus type 26 vector expressing a prefusion-stabilized SARS-CoV-2 spike protein from the original Wuhan strain. The immunoSEQ Assay was used to sequence TCRbeta CDR3 regions. After extraction, genomic DNA underwent amplification by bias-controlled multiplex PCR, followed by high-throughput sequencing. For the original study's pipeline: Collapsing and filtering of sequences were performed to quantify the absolute abundance of each unique TCRbeta CDR3 region. T cell fraction was estimated by normalizing TCRbeta template counts to usable DNA, which was measured by amplifying reference genes present in all nucleated cells. Repertoire TCRs were annotated as SARS-CoV-2-specific by exact matching of V gene, CDR3 amino acid sequence and J gene to a known reactive TCR set. The reference SARS-CoV-2 TCR set was derived from MIRA and filtered for enrichment in COVID-19-positive ImmuneCODE repertoires, a step that removed public or cross-reactive TCRs. Based on the MIRA antigens, annotated TCRs were further analysed at the level of specific ORF or position within ORF. Breadth was defined as the number of annotated unique rearrangements divided by the total number of unique productive rearrangements, and depth was defined as the summed frequency of the annotated unique rearrangements. Group comparisons of TCR breadth used two-sided Wilcoxon rank-sum tests. TCRdb re-hosts the immuneACCESS table, in-frame sequences only. Its copies lack some clones; in the studies checked, an unresolved V gene accounts for under half of them, and the cause for the rest is not known. The V and J calls and clone size come from that table; D and trimming were worked out from the DNA. This sample has roughly 450,000 clones in its table, and over 75% of those were observed once. 10% to 15% of the sample is in the top ten clones.

The data stem from a study of Ad26.COV2.S vaccination and SARS-CoV-2 variants (dated by TCRdb to 2020 to 2022). Regarding the study in general: Donors in the vaccine arm were drawn from COV1001, a phase I-IIa trial of Ad26.COV2.S in healthy adults that was multicentre, randomized, double-blind and placebo-controlled. Dosing of Ad26.COV2.S was intramuscular, at either 5x10^10 or 1x10^11 viral particles, delivered as one shot or as two shots spaced 56 days apart. The specificity and breadth of SARS-CoV-2-reactive T cell receptors after Ad26.COV2.S vaccination were assessed by TCRbeta repertoire sequencing. A total of some 30 samples were included in the TCR-sequenced set, comprising roughly 19 Ad26.COV2.S vaccine recipients, 5 placebo recipients and 8 SARS-CoV-2 convalescent individuals. Participants in the trial were split at random into five groups of five each, receiving low-dose or high-dose Ad26.COV2.S once or twice, or else placebo on both occasions. Throughout the experiments and outcome assessment, investigators stayed blinded to trial group allocation.

V trim: 0 bases; J trim: 6 bases; unmatched bases: 3. Taken from cysteine to phenylalanine, the CDR3 has 14 residues. Of all the DNA, just the CDR3 is kept, 42 bases in frame from base 1. The CDR1 and CDR2 encoded by the germline V gene are MNHEY and SVGAGI. Points the paper makes about the study in general: Comparable non-spike TCR breadth was observed between vaccine and placebo recipients, consistent with only spike being contained in the vaccine. According to the authors, total T cell responses may have been underestimated by the TCR breadth and depth analyses. The study was not powered for comparison of responses between vaccine doses or regimens. After vaccination, substantial breadth of spike-specific CD8+ and CD4+ T cell responses was reported. Spike-specific TCR breadth was higher in Ad26.COV2.S recipients than in placebo recipients (P = 0.0014).

Source: peripheral blood, taken in a trial of Ad26.COV2.S vaccine versus placebo. This receptor chain uses TRBV6-5 and TRBJ2-3; 7 of the junction bases match TRBD2. This clonotype was sampled from a person aged 18 to 65 who received the Ad26.COV2.S COVID-19 vaccine or a placebo. The nucleotide sequence reads as follows: TGTGCCAGCAGTTACTCTCTAGCGGTGGATACGCAGTATTTT. The translation is CASSYSLAVDTQYF.